These T cell receptor beta chains were read from a single sample in a study of T cells in localized non-small cell lung cancer. Method: immunoSEQ multiplex PCR; TCRdb's copy keeps in-frame clones and lacks some. The repertoire holds about 33,000 clones, approximately 86% seen once, with 15% to 20% in the top ten. The sequences come from peripheral blood mononuclear cells, collected before any cancer treatment. The source of these receptors is a man aged 35 to 70 with stage III lung adenocarcinoma. Each CDR3 is given with its conserved first and last residue. D genes are given only for firm matches. The size field is filled for only some rows; it gives once, few, many or a size class.

clone_size,d_call,j_call,v_call,cdr3_nt,cdr3_aa
NA,TRBD1,TRBJ1-2,TRBV19,TGTGCCAGTAGTAAACCGGGACAGGGTAACTATGGCTACACCTTC,CASSKPGQGNYGYTF
NA,TRBD1,TRBJ1-4,TRBV11-3,TGTGCCAGCAGCAGGGACAGTTCTGAAAAACTGTTTTTT,CASSRDSSEKLFF
NA,NA,TRBJ1-1,TRBV5-1,TGCGCCAGCAGCGTGTCTACCGGGACGGGGCCCCCCTTGAACACTGAAGCTTTCTTT,CASSVSTGTGPPLNTEAFF
NA,NA,TRBJ1-5,TRBV19,TGTGCCAGTAGACTACCGGGACCCGGCAATCAGCCCCAGCATTTT,CASRLPGPGNQPQHF
NA,TRBD1,TRBJ1-4,TRBV7-2,TGTGCCAGCAGCGAAGGGACAGGGACAAATGAAAAACTGTTTTTT,CASSEGTGTNEKLFF
NA,NA,TRBJ2-5,TRBV19,TGTGCCAGTAGTAATTCTGGACGGTGGGGAGAGACCCAGTACTTC,CASSNSGRWGETQYF
NA,TRBD2,TRBJ2-1,TRBV11-3,TGTGCCAGCAGCCCCGACGGGACTAGCGACAATGAGCAGTTCTTC,CASSPDGTSDNEQFF
NA,TRBD2,TRBJ2-5,TRBV4-3,TGCGCCAGCAGCCAAGACTGGCGGGGGTATCTCCTTCAAGAGACCCAGTACTTC,CASSQDWRGYLLQETQYF
NA,NA,TRBJ2-1,TRBV11-2,TGTGCCAGCAGCCTCCCGCGCGTCCTCGAGCAGTTCTTC,CASSLPRVLEQFF
NA,TRBD1,TRBJ1-1,TRBV19,TGTGCCAGTAGTGCGAGACAGGGGGACACTGAAGCTTTCTTT,CASSARQGDTEAFF
NA,TRBD1,TRBJ1-2,TRBV7-2,TGTGCCAGCAGCTCGCCTGACAGGGGGCGAGGCTACACCTTC,CASSSPDRGRGYTF
NA,NA,TRBJ2-2,TRBV11-2,TGTGCCAGCAGCAACACAGGACCCGCGAACACCGGGGAGCTGTTTTTT,CASSNTGPANTGELFF
NA,NA,TRBJ2-1,TRBV29-1,TGCAGCGTCCCCAGGACTCGTTACAATGAGCAGTTCTTC,CSVPRTRYNEQFF
NA,TRBD1,TRBJ2-7,TRBV7-2,TGTGCCAGCAGCTTACTTTGGGACAGCTACGAGCAGTACTTC,CASSLLWDSYEQYF
NA,TRBD1,TRBJ2-7,TRBV5-6,TGTGCCAGCAGCTCCGGGACAGGGGCGGGCGAGCAGTACTTC,CASSSGTGAGEQYF
NA,NA,TRBJ1-6,TRBV6-1,TGTGCCAGCAGTGAAAGGGAGGGCCAGCCGACCTATAATTCACCCCTCCACTTT,CASSEREGQPTYNSPLHF
NA,NA,TRBJ1-1,TRBV9,TGTGCCAGCAGCGTAGGCGGGGGGCACGCGAACACTGAAGCTTTCTTT,CASSVGGGHANTEAFF
few,NA,TRBJ1-6,TRBV6-6,TGTGCCAGCGTCTACGAGGGCTCCTATAATTCACCCCTCCACTTT,CASVYEGSYNSPLHF
NA,NA,TRBJ1-4,TRBV7-3,TGTGCCAGCAGCCCGCGGGACAAGCGTAAAGAAAAACTGTTTTTT,CASSPRDKRKEKLFF
NA,NA,TRBJ1-3,TRBV7-2,TGTGCCAGCAGCCCCCCCGGTTCGGGAAACACCATATATTTT,CASSPPGSGNTIYF
NA,NA,TRBJ1-1,TRBV6-5,TGTGCCAGCAGTAGTTTAGGGGGCACTGAAGCTTTCTTT,CASSSLGGTEAFF
NA,NA,TRBJ2-5,TRBV18,TGTGCCAGCTCACCGCAACCGGGACTTAGGGAGACCCAGTACTTC,CASSPQPGLRETQYF
NA,TRBD1,TRBJ1-1,TRBV6-5,TGTGCCAGCAGATCCGGGACAGGGGGGAACACTGAAGCTTTCTTT,CASRSGTGGNTEAFF
NA,NA,TRBJ2-5,TRBV6-5,TGTGCCAGCAGATCCGGGCCTCAAGAGACCCAGTACTTC,CASRSGPQETQYF
NA,TRBD1,TRBJ1-4,TRBV19,TGTGCCAGTAGACCGGGACAGGGGAATGAAAAACTGTTTTTT,CASRPGQGNEKLFF
NA,NA,TRBJ1-2,TRBV5-4,TGTGCCAGCAGCCAAGACCCCGGCGGAGGCTACACCTTC,CASSQDPGGGYTF
NA,TRBD2,TRBJ2-7,TRBV7-6,TGTGCCAGCAGCCCCCTAGCGGGGGTGGGTTACGAGCAGTACTTC,CASSPLAGVGYEQYF
NA,NA,TRBJ1-1,TRBV5-4,TGTGCCAGCAGCACTGAGGACAAGGGGAACACTGAAGCTTTCTTT,CASSTEDKGNTEAFF
NA,TRBD1,TRBJ2-7,TRBV10-1,TGCGCCAGCAGAACCGGGACAGGGGGCTACGAGCAGTACTTC,CASRTGTGGYEQYF
NA,NA,TRBJ1-2,TRBV20-1,TGCAGTGCTAGATGGACCTATGGCTACACCTTC,CSARWTYGYTF
NA,NA,TRBJ2-7,TRBV7-8,TGTGCCAGCAGCTTACGAGCTCTCTACGAGCAGTACTTC,CASSLRALYEQYF
few,NA,TRBJ2-7,TRBV9,TGTGCCAGCAGCGTAGAGGGGTTTTCTTTCGACGAGCAGTACTTC,CASSVEGFSFDEQYF
NA,TRBD1,TRBJ1-1,TRBV29-1,TGCAGCGTCTCAATGGGACAGGCCCCTGAAGCTTTCTTT,CSVSMGQAPEAFF
NA,NA,TRBJ2-6,TRBV5-5,TGTGCCAGCAGCTTTCAAGGGCCTGGGGCCAACGTCCTGACTTTC,CASSFQGPGANVLTF
few,NA,TRBJ2-7,TRBV6-1,TGTGCCAGCAGTATGGGGAGAAGCGAGCAGTACTTC,CASSMGRSEQYF
NA,TRBD2,TRBJ2-1,TRBV7-9,TGTGCCAGCAGCTTAGCTGGACTAGCATCGGGGGAGCAGTTCTTC,CASSLAGLASGEQFF
NA,TRBD1,TRBJ2-7,TRBV19,TGTGCCAGTAGTGTGTTAGGGACAGGGTTCTACGAGCAGTACTTC,CASSVLGTGFYEQYF
NA,NA,TRBJ1-1,TRBV5-5,TGTGCCAGCACGCGGGGCAATCCCACTGAAGCTTTCTTT,CASTRGNPTEAFF
NA,NA,TRBJ2-5,TRBV7-6,TGTGCCAGCAGCCCATCCGACAGGCAAGAGACCCAGTACTTC,CASSPSDRQETQYF
NA,NA,TRBJ2-5,TRBV11-3,TGTGCCAGCAGACCGGGACGGTCCCAAGAGACCCAGTACTTC,CASRPGRSQETQYF
NA,TRBD1,TRBJ2-7,TRBV7-2,TGTGCCAGCCAGGGGGCGGGCCGTCGCCAGTACTTC,CASQGAGRRQYF
NA,NA,TRBJ2-7,TRBV18,TGTGCCAGCTCACCTACGGGCGGTGGCTCCTACGAGCAGTACTTC,CASSPTGGGSYEQYF
once,TRBD2,TRBJ2-7,TRBV28,TGTGCCAGCAGTTTAGTGGCGGGGGGCCACGAGCAGTACTTC,CASSLVAGGHEQYF
NA,NA,TRBJ2-4,TRBV11-1,TGTGCCAGCAGCTTAGCAAGGCAGGGGTGGATTCAGTACTTC,CASSLARQGWIQYF
NA,NA,TRBJ1-3,TRBV27,TGTGCCAGCAGTCCCGGGACGGTCGACAGTTCCTCTGGAAACACCATATATTTT,CASSPGTVDSSSGNTIYF
NA,NA,TRBJ1-1,TRBV10-3,TGTGCCATCAGTGAGAGAAAGGGTGAAGCTTTCTTT,CAISERKGEAFF
NA,NA,TRBJ2-5,TRBV4-2,TGTGCCAGCAGCTCGCGGGATGGGCTAGGGGTTGGGACCCAGTACTTC,CASSSRDGLGVGTQYF
once,TRBD1,TRBJ2-1,TRBV6-9,TGTGCCAGCAGTTACGTGGACAGGCCCTACAATGAGCAGTTCTTC,CASSYVDRPYNEQFF
NA,TRBD1,TRBJ2-2,TRBV5-1,TGCGCCAGCAGGACAACAGGGGCCGGCGGGGAGCTGTTTTTT,CASRTTGAGGELFF
NA,NA,TRBJ1-1,TRBV6-1,TGTGCCAGCAGGGACAGCCCAACTGAAGCTTTCTTT,CASRDSPTEAFF
NA,NA,TRBJ1-4,TRBV30,TGTGCCTGGAGGGGTCGGAGTTTTGGAAAACTGTTTTTT,CAWRGRSFGKLFF
NA,NA,TRBJ1-3,TRBV7-9,TGTGCCAGCAGCTTAGCGGGGGCCGAGGACACCATATATTTT,CASSLAGAEDTIYF
NA,TRBD1,TRBJ1-5,TRBV15,TGTGCCACCAGCAGGGAACAGGGGGGGCTAGAGCCCCAGCATTTT,CATSREQGGLEPQHF
NA,NA,TRBJ1-6,TRBV4-2,TGTGCCAGCAGCCAAGACAAGGGCCGAAATTCACCCCTCCACTTT,CASSQDKGRNSPLHF
NA,TRBD1,TRBJ2-1,TRBV19,TGTGCCAGTAGTCCACCTGGGACAGGGATATACAATGAGCAGTTCTTC,CASSPPGTGIYNEQFF
once,NA,TRBJ2-3,TRBV4-3,TGCGCCAGCAGCCAAGGTGCCAGCACAGATACGCAGTATTTT,CASSQGASTDTQYF